This paragraph reports one TCR beta chain. The antigen remains undetermined. CDR3 size: 15 residues. V was cut by 0 bases and J by 1 base, with 9 bases left in between. The germline V gene has CDR1 LGHNA and CDR2 YNFKEQ. TCRdb reprocessed the 5' RACE reads with MiXCR, giving one entry per CDR3 protein. The sample consists of around 1.7 million distinct CDR3 sequences, 25% to 35% of them appearing once. The sample originates from a study of identical twins. Study observations and caveats: Findings depended on cross-sectional statistics rather than tracking the same donors.

This chain connects TRBV4-2 to TRBJ1-2, with no clear D. The receptor's source is a newborn girl in good health. What was sequenced was cord blood. DNA of the CDR3: TGTGCCAGCAGCCAAGAGGCGCGGGGTAACTATGGCTACACCTTC. Its protein product is CASSQEARGNYGYTF.